The rows below give T cell receptor beta chains drawn from one sample of a study of blood T cell repertoires in COVID-19. TCRdb keeps only in-frame clones here, not all; method: immunoSEQ multiplex PCR. The sample lists around 89,000 clones, about 89% occurring once. Sequenced material: peripheral blood. Source of these receptors: a man in his forties or fifties with acute or convalescent COVID-19. CDR3s include the opening cysteine and the closing phenylalanine or tryptophan. The D gene is left open where the match is weak. Size values are once, few and many counts, or a class for expanded clones, and some rows have none.

CDR3 DNA	CDR3 protein	J gene	D gene	V gene	clone size	CDR3 length
TGTGCCAGCTCACCCCGGGGACAGGGGACAAAAGAGACCCAGTACTTC	CASSPRGQGTKETQYF	TRBJ2-5	TRBD1	TRBV18	-	16
TGTGCCAGCAGCAAAATCCGGAGAGACTATGGCTACACCTTC	CASSKIRRDYGYTF	TRBJ1-2	-	TRBV21-1	-	14
TGTGCCTGGTACAGGGACCCCGGGGAGCTGTTTTTT	CAWYRDPGELFF	TRBJ2-2	-	TRBV30	-	12
TGTGCCAGCAGTTTGACAGGCGTTAACTATGGCTACACCTTC	CASSLTGVNYGYTF	TRBJ1-2	-	TRBV28	-	14
TGTGCCAGCAGCGGGTTACAGGGTACTAATGAAAAACTGTTTTTT	CASSGLQGTNEKLFF	TRBJ1-4	-	TRBV9	once	15
TGTGCCTGGAGCTGGCGACAGGGGGTTTCTGAAGCTTTCTTT	CAWSWRQGVSEAFF	TRBJ1-1	TRBD1	TRBV30	-	14
TGTGCCAGCAGCCTCCGGACTAGCGGGTACGAGCAGTACTTC	CASSLRTSGYEQYF	TRBJ2-7	TRBD2	TRBV7-2	-	14
TGTGCCAGCAGTATCCGACAGGGAAATTCACCCCTCCACTTT	CASSIRQGNSPLHF	TRBJ1-6	TRBD1	TRBV6-5	-	14
TGCGCCAGCAGCTCAGGGGTAGGTGAAGCTTTCTTT	CASSSGVGEAFF	TRBJ1-1	-	TRBV5-1	once	12
TGCAGCGTTCGGGGGGGCGGCACAGATACGCAGTATTTT	CSVRGGGTDTQYF	TRBJ2-3	TRBD2	TRBV29-1	-	13
TGTGCCAGCAGCCCCTTAATGAGCACAGATACGCAGTATTTT	CASSPLMSTDTQYF	TRBJ2-3	-	TRBV7-9	-	14
TGTGCCAGCAGTCTTACCGCCTCTTTCCAGGGAGATACGCAGTATTTT	CASSLTASFQGDTQYF	TRBJ2-3	-	TRBV27	-	16
TGTGCCAGCAGTGAAGCGTCGGCAGGGGGCGGTCAGCCCCAGCATTTT	CASSEASAGGGQPQHF	TRBJ1-5	TRBD1	TRBV6-1	-	16
TGTGCCAGCCGAATAGGGGGCGCCTTCGGTGGCTACACCTTC	CASRIGGAFGGYTF	TRBJ1-2	TRBD1	TRBV28	-	14
TGTGCCAGCAATAACAGGAACCGAAATGAAAAACTGTTTTTT	CASNNRNRNEKLFF	TRBJ1-4	-	TRBV19	-	14
TGTGCCAGTAGTAGGGGGGGTTTAGGAGAAAAACTGTTTTTT	CASSRGGLGEKLFF	TRBJ1-4	-	TRBV19	-	14
TGTGCCAGTAGTATTTCCTCCTTAAGCAATCAGCCCCAGCATTTT	CASSISSLSNQPQHF	TRBJ1-5	-	TRBV19	few	15
TGTGCCAGCAGCAGGACTAGCGGGGGTCAGACCCAGTACTTC	CASSRTSGGQTQYF	TRBJ2-5	TRBD2	TRBV7-9	-	14
TGTGCCAGCACAGACCCAGGGGGTGAGCAGTTCTTC	CASTDPGGEQFF	TRBJ2-1	TRBD1	TRBV27	-	12
TGTGCCAGCAGGGCGGGGTCGGCTGGAGGGACTGAAGCTTTCTTT	CASRAGSAGGTEAFF	TRBJ1-1	-	TRBV6-5	-	15
TGTGCCAGTAGTACCGGGGGGCGGGCAGATACGCAGTATTTT	CASSTGGRADTQYF	TRBJ2-3	-	TRBV19	-	14
TGTGCCAGCTCAATCGGGGGGCAGAACACAGATACGCAGTATTTT	CASSIGGQNTDTQYF	TRBJ2-3	-	TRBV18	-	15
TGTGCCAGCAGTGGGGACAGGGGGTCGCCGATGGCCCAGCATTTT	CASSGDRGSPMAQHF	TRBJ1-5	TRBD1	TRBV6-2/TRBV6-3	-	15
TGTGCCAGCAGCCTAGTAGCGGGGCCCGGCGAGAATGAGCAGTTCTTC	CASSLVAGPGENEQFF	TRBJ2-1	TRBD2	TRBV7-6	once	16
TGTGCCAGCAGCGTTGGGGGGGCGCAAAGCACTGAAGCTTTCTTT	CASSVGGAQSTEAFF	TRBJ1-1	-	TRBV9	-	15
TGTGCCAGCAGCTTAGCCACTAGGTACACCGGGGAGCTGTTTTTT	CASSLATRYTGELFF	TRBJ2-2	-	TRBV11-2	-	15
TGTGCCAGCAGTGAAGGGTTCTCCAGGGGCTACACCTTC	CASSEGFSRGYTF	TRBJ1-2	-	TRBV6-1	-	13
TGTGCCAGCAGCTTAGAGACTGGAAACAATGAGCAGTTCTTC	CASSLETGNNEQFF	TRBJ2-1	-	TRBV7-2	-	14
TGTGCCAGCAGCGTAGTCCCAGGGGAGGGGGGCTACACCTTC	CASSVVPGEGGYTF	TRBJ1-2	-	TRBV9	-	14
TGTGCCAGCAGCCCGGGACTAGCGGGGGTCACCGGGGAGCTGTTTTTT	CASSPGLAGVTGELFF	TRBJ2-2	TRBD2	TRBV7-3	once	16
TGTGCCTCCATCAGGGCCCGGGAGGACGTCTATGGCTACACCTTC	CASIRAREDVYGYTF	TRBJ1-2	-	TRBV30	-	15
TGTGCCAGCAGTGCAGTGGGGGCCCAAGAGACCCAGTACTTC	CASSAVGAQETQYF	TRBJ2-5	-	TRBV2	-	14
TGTGCCAGCAGAGGACTAGCGGGGGGCCAAGAGACCCAGTACTTC	CASRGLAGGQETQYF	TRBJ2-5	TRBD2	TRBV6-5	-	15
TGTGCCAGCAGCACCGCGGGGTTAGAGGGCCACGAGCAGTACTTC	CASSTAGLEGHEQYF	TRBJ2-7	-	TRBV5-8	-	15
TGTGCCAGCAGCCATGGACTAGCGGGGGCTGAGCAGTTCTTC	CASSHGLAGAEQFF	TRBJ2-1	TRBD2	TRBV3-1/TRBV3-2	-	14
TGTGCCAGCAGCCCGGTGGGGGGTTTGAGCTATGGCTACACCTTC	CASSPVGGLSYGYTF	TRBJ1-2	-	TRBV14	-	15
TGTGCCAGCAGCCCGACTAGCGGGAGACACTACGAGCAGTACTTC	CASSPTSGRHYEQYF	TRBJ2-7	TRBD2	TRBV5-4	-	15